The 14 T cell receptor beta chains below come from one sample, sequenced in a study of blood T cell repertoires in COVID-19. Clones were sequenced by immunoSEQ multiplex PCR, and TCRdb holds only the in-frame ones, with some missing. The sample records around 470,000 clones, less than 95% being singletons. The sample was PBMCs or T cells enriched from blood (not recorded which). The receptor source for this set is a man aged 18 to 29 who had recovered from COVID-19.

The V and J genes are TRBV4-2 and TRBJ2-7; TRBD2 matches 15 bases. CDR1 is LGHNA and CDR2 is YNFKEQ in the germline V gene. Losses at the gene ends were 5 bases for V and 6 bases for J; bases not matched to a gene: 8. CDR3 size: 16 residues. The DNA for the CDR3 is TGTGCCAGCAGCTCAAGGACTAGCGGGAGGGCCACCGAGCAGTACTTC. It yields the protein CASSSRTSGRATEQYF.

The rearrangement links TRBV5-4 to TRBJ2-5; 12 bases line up with TRBD1. Unmatched junction bases numbered 16, after V lost 5 bases and J lost 5 bases. Germline V gene data show CDR1 as SGHNT and CDR2 as YYREEE (reference sequence). CDR3 length equals 18 residues. This chain's CDR3 is CASRLGTGGARNFETQYF. The CDR3 bases are TGTGCCAGCAGACTCGGGACAGGGGGCGCGAGAAATTTTGAGACCCAGTACTTC. The full variable domain, completed using reference TRBV5-4 and TRBJ2-5, is ETGVTQSPTHLIKTRGQQVTLRCSSQSGHNTVSWYQQALGQGPQFIFQYYREEENGRGNFPPRFSGLQFPNYSSELNVNALELDDSALYLCASRLGTGGARNFETQYFGPGTRLLVL.

The chain recombines TRBV29-1 with TRBJ1-6; 9 bases map to TRBD1. Trimming cost V 6 bases and J 4 bases; bases outside gene matches: 4. This CDR3 is built from 14 residues. Germline lookup yields CDR1 SQVTM and CDR2 ANQGSEA. In DNA, the CDR3 is TGCAGCGTCAGGACAGGGGAATATAATTCACCCCTCCACTTT. It translates to CSVRTGEYNSPLHF.

This chain connects TRBV30 to TRBJ1-1; TRBD1 aligns across 7 bases. The V gene end was trimmed by 3 bases and the J gene end by 5 bases; junction bases not matched to a gene: 6. The CDR3 has 13 amino acids. CDR1 and CDR2 (germline): GTSNPN, SVGIG (reference sequence). CDR3 sequence: CAWSPNRGTEAFF. In DNA, the CDR3 is TGTGCCTGGAGCCCGAACAGGGGAACTGAAGCTTTCTTT.

DNA for the CDR3: TGTGCCAGCAGCCATCGAGGGGGCGGGTCCTACAATGAGCAGTTCTTC. Encoded protein: CASSHRGGGSYNEQFF. J is TRBJ2-1 and V is TRBV3-1 (or the pseudogene TRBV3-2), with 7 positions matching TRBD1. Per the germline V gene, CDR1 is LGHDT and CDR2 is YNNKEL (reference sequence). J lost 1 base, V lost 3 bases, and 6 bases had no gene match. This CDR3 has 16 residues.

The V gene is TRBV5-1, the J gene TRBJ1-2, with 9 positions matching TRBD1. This CDR3 comprises 14 residues. Trimming cost V 4 bases and J 6 bases; bases outside gene matches: 7. Germline V gives CDR1 SGHRS, CDR2 YFSETQ. For the CDR3, the DNA is TGCGCCAGCAGCCCAGGACAGGGGAGAAATGGCTACACCTTC. It yields the protein CASSPGQGRNGYTF.

J is TRBJ1-5 and V is TRBV7-2; 9 bases are a match to TRBD1. This CDR3 has 14 amino acids. Germline values: CDR1 SGHTA, CDR2 FQGNSA. V trimming: 1 base; J trimming: 6 bases; junction bases outside the gene matches: 1. The CDR3, as DNA: TGTGCCAGCAGCTTAGACAGGGGGCTTCAGCCCCAGCATTTT. It translates to CASSLDRGLQPQHF.

V usage is TRBV30 and J usage is TRBJ1-2; D uncertain. The length of the CDR3 is 12 residues. Trimming pared 4 bases from V and 4 bases from J, leaving 10 bases between. The germline V gene encodes CDR1 GTSNPN and CDR2 SVGIG (reference sequence). The CDR3 coding sequence is TGTGCCTGGAAACGGGGAGGCTATGGCTACACCTTC. This sequence encodes CAWKRGGYGYTF.

This sequence joins TRBV5-6 and TRBJ2-1; D is unresolved. This CDR3 comprises 13 residues. V lost 4 bases to trimming and J lost 3 bases, with 8 bases between them. Germline lookup yields CDR1 SGHDT and CDR2 YYEEEE. CDR3 region: CASSLTLYNEQFF. For the CDR3, the DNA is TGTGCCAGCAGCCTGACACTCTACAATGAGCAGTTCTTC.

As regards this clone: This CDR3 is also generated by other DNA sequences in the sample. V is TRBV5-1 and J is TRBJ2-2; 8 nucleotides line up with TRBD1. Germline V lookup: CDR1 SGHRS, CDR2 YFSETQ. CDR3 length equals 15 residues. V dropped 4 bases and J dropped 1; count of bases not matched to a gene: 3. The CDR3 coding sequence is TGCGCCAGCAGCCTAGGGACAGGGAACACCGGGGAGCTGTTTTTT. Translation: CASSLGTGNTGELFF.

V and J are TRBV5-1 and TRBJ1-1; D call uncertain. The V end was cut by 1 base, the J end by 3 bases, with 7 bases between. CDR3 size: 13 residues. The germline V gene has CDR1 SGHRS and CDR2 YFSETQ. CDR3 coding DNA: TGCGCCAGCAGCTTGTTAGATTACACTGAAGCTTTCTTT. Translated: CASSLLDYTEAFF. Complete variable domain (other parts from reference TRBV5-1 and TRBJ1-1): KAGVTQTPRYLIKTRGQQVTLSCSPISGHRSVSWYQQTPGQGLQFLFEYFSETQRNKGNFPGRFSGRQFSNSRSEMNVSTLELGDSALYLCASSLLDYTEAFFGQGTRLTVV.

The genes are TRBV9 and TRBJ1-1, with 9 bases aligning to TRBD1. V dropped 0 bases and J dropped 11; count of bases not matched to a gene: 5. Per the germline V gene, CDR1 is SGDLS and CDR2 is YYNGEE. The CDR3 consists of 13 residues. The CDR3, as DNA: TGTGCCAGCAGCGTAGAGACAGGGGGGACCGCTTTCTTT. Translating gives CASSVETGGTAFF.

The chain links TRBV29-1 to TRBJ2-3; perhaps TRBD1 as D (6 bases). Germline CDR1 reads SQVTM; CDR2 reads ANQGSEA. V was clipped by 0 bases and J by 0 bases, with 16 bases between them. This CDR3 has 17 residues. The CDR3 sequence: CSVEDPGDTGSTDTQYF. Here the CDR3 DNA reads TGCAGCGTTGAAGATCCCGGGGACACTGGTAGCACAGATACGCAGTATTTT.

The gene calls are TRBV2 and TRBJ2-7; 11 nucleotides agree with TRBD2. Losses at the gene ends were 7 bases for V and 3 bases for J; bases not matched to a gene: 5. Germline V lookup: CDR1 SNHLY, CDR2 FYNNEI. There are 14 residues in the CDR3. In DNA form, the CDR3 reads TGTGCCAGCACGGCTAGCGGGAGGTACTACGAGCAGTACTTC. Its translation: CASTASGRYYEQYF. The variable domain in full, completed from reference TRBV2 and TRBJ2-7, reads EPEVTQTPSHQVTQMGQEVILRCVPISNHLYFYWYRQILGQKVEFLVSFYNNEISEKSEIFDDQFSVERPDGSNFTLKIRSTKLEDSAMYFCASTASGRYYEQYFGPGTRLTVT.